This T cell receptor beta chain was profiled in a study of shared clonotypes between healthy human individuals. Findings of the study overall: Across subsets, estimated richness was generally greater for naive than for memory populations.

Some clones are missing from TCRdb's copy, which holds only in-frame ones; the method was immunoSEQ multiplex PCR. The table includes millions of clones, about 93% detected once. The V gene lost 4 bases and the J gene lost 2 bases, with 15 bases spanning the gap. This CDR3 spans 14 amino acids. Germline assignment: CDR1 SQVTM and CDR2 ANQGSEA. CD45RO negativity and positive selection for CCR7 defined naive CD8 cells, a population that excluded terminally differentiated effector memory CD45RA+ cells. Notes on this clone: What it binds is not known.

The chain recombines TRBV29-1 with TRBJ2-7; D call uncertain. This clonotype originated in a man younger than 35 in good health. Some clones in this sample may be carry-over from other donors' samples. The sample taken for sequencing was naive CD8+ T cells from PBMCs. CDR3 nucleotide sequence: TGCAGCGTTGTCGCAGAGCGAGAACCCTACGAGCAGTACTTC. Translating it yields CSVVAEREPYEQYF.